Listed below are T cell receptor beta chains from one sample, sequenced in a study of brain T cells in children with intractable seizures. Sequencing was performed with immunoSEQ multiplex PCR; in TCRdb, only in-frame clones are kept and a portion is missing. The sample lists around 340,000 clones; over 90% were seen once. This material consisted of peripheral blood, taken around 5 months after surgery. These receptors were obtained from a boy in the first two years of life with tuberous sclerosis and intractable seizures. CDR3s include the opening cysteine and the closing phenylalanine or tryptophan. Fields, in order: V gene, J gene, clone size, D gene, CDR3 protein, CDR3 DNA. D genes are given only for firm matches. The size of a clone is reported for some rows only, either as once, few or many, or as a class for expanded clones.

v_gene: TRBV5-1
j_gene: TRBJ2-1
abundance: NA
d_gene: TRBD2
CDR3aa: CASSLESGREEQFF
CDR3nt: TGCGCCAGCAGCTTGGAGAGCGGGAGAGAGGAGCAGTTCTTC

v_gene: TRBV24-1
j_gene: TRBJ2-7
abundance: NA
d_gene: NA
CDR3aa: CATSDRTVHEQYF
CDR3nt: TGTGCCACCAGTGACAGGACAGTCCACGAGCAGTACTTC

v_gene: TRBV4-2
j_gene: TRBJ1-5
abundance: NA
d_gene: TRBD1
CDR3aa: CASSPRWTGEGNQPQHF
CDR3nt: TGTGCCAGCAGCCCTCGGTGGACAGGGGAGGGGAATCAGCCCCAGCATTTT

v_gene: TRBV2
j_gene: TRBJ2-7
abundance: NA
d_gene: TRBD2
CDR3aa: CAILANSYEQYF
CDR3nt: TGTGCCATACTAGCGAACTCCTACGAGCAGTACTTC

v_gene: TRBV7-3
j_gene: TRBJ2-5
abundance: NA
d_gene: NA
CDR3aa: CASSLIGGSQETQYF
CDR3nt: TGTGCCAGCAGCTTAATTGGGGGATCCCAAGAGACCCAGTACTTC

v_gene: TRBV11-2
j_gene: TRBJ2-3
abundance: few
d_gene: TRBD2
CDR3aa: CASSLTSGGADTQYF
CDR3nt: TGTGCCAGCAGCTTAACTAGCGGGGGGGCAGATACGCAGTATTTT

v_gene: TRBV18
j_gene: TRBJ2-2
abundance: once
d_gene: NA
CDR3aa: CASSQTDSNTGELFF
CDR3nt: TGTGCCAGCTCACAGACAGATTCGAACACCGGGGAGCTGTTTTTT

v_gene: TRBV2
j_gene: TRBJ1-1
abundance: NA
d_gene: NA
CDR3aa: CASNGRVGGSMNTEAFF
CDR3nt: TGTGCCAGCAACGGTCGGGTCGGGGGCTCCATGAACACTGAAGCTTTCTTT

v_gene: TRBV7-3
j_gene: TRBJ2-1
abundance: NA
d_gene: NA
CDR3aa: CASSLKGPISSYNEQFF
CDR3nt: TGTGCCAGCAGCTTAAAGGGCCCCATCAGCTCCTACAATGAGCAGTTCTTC

v_gene: TRBV7-2
j_gene: TRBJ2-5
abundance: NA
d_gene: NA
CDR3aa: CASRRGTPETQYF
CDR3nt: TGTGCCAGCAGGCGAGGGACGCCAGAGACCCAGTACTTC

v_gene: TRBV9
j_gene: TRBJ2-7
abundance: NA
d_gene: NA
CDR3aa: CASSRGNSYEQYF
CDR3nt: TGTGCCAGCAGCAGGGGGAACTCCTACGAGCAGTACTTC

v_gene: TRBV5-6
j_gene: TRBJ1-2
abundance: NA
d_gene: NA
CDR3aa: CASSPNRGGNYGYTF
CDR3nt: TGTGCCAGCAGCCCCAACCGGGGCGGCAACTATGGCTACACCTTC

v_gene: TRBV18
j_gene: TRBJ1-4
abundance: NA
d_gene: NA
CDR3aa: CASSQTSGKDEKLFF
CDR3nt: TGTGCCAGCTCGCAAACATCGGGGAAAGATGAAAAACTGTTTTTT

v_gene: TRBV7-4
j_gene: TRBJ2-7
abundance: NA
d_gene: NA
CDR3aa: CASSRDVSSYEQYF
CDR3nt: TGTGCCAGCAGCCGGGACGTAAGCTCCTACGAGCAGTACTTC

v_gene: TRBV6-5
j_gene: TRBJ1-1
abundance: few
d_gene: TRBD1
CDR3aa: CASSYSRGLNTEAFF
CDR3nt: TGTGCCAGCAGTTACTCGAGGGGGCTGAACACTGAAGCTTTCTTT

v_gene: TRBV4-2
j_gene: TRBJ2-1
abundance: NA
d_gene: NA
CDR3aa: CASSPLPSGWFANEQFF
CDR3nt: TGTGCCAGCAGCCCCCTTCCCTCGGGGTGGTTTGCCAATGAGCAGTTCTTC

v_gene: TRBV3-1/TRBV3-2
j_gene: TRBJ1-3
abundance: NA
d_gene: TRBD1
CDR3aa: CASSRGTAGGNTIYF
CDR3nt: TGTGCCAGCAGCCGTGGGACAGCTGGTGGAAACACCATATATTTT

v_gene: TRBV10-2
j_gene: TRBJ2-1
abundance: NA
d_gene: TRBD2
CDR3aa: CASIVASGYNEQFF
CDR3nt: TGCGCCAGCATTGTAGCTAGCGGCTACAATGAGCAGTTCTTC

v_gene: TRBV6-5
j_gene: TRBJ1-2
abundance: NA
d_gene: TRBD1
CDR3aa: CATYRGGYTF
CDR3nt: TGTGCCACTTACAGGGGTGGCTACACCTTC

v_gene: TRBV30
j_gene: TRBJ1-4
abundance: NA
d_gene: NA
CDR3aa: CAWSPVGRVDEKLFF
CDR3nt: TGTGCCTGGAGCCCGGTCGGTCGCGTGGATGAAAAACTGTTTTTT

v_gene: TRBV25-1
j_gene: TRBJ2-7
abundance: NA
d_gene: TRBD1
CDR3aa: CASSPGTGGNEQYF
CDR3nt: TGTGCCAGCAGTCCAGGGACAGGGGGGAACGAGCAGTACTTC

v_gene: TRBV18
j_gene: TRBJ1-4
abundance: NA
d_gene: NA
CDR3aa: CASSPDRKANEKLFF
CDR3nt: TGTGCCAGCTCGCCCGACAGGAAGGCTAATGAAAAACTGTTTTTT

v_gene: TRBV6-5
j_gene: TRBJ2-3
abundance: NA
d_gene: NA
CDR3aa: CASSFVTGATDTQYF
CDR3nt: TGTGCCAGCAGTTTCGTGACGGGGGCCACAGATACGCAGTATTTT

v_gene: TRBV12-3/TRBV12-4
j_gene: TRBJ2-7
abundance: NA
d_gene: NA
CDR3aa: CASSPALYEQYF
CDR3nt: TGTGCCAGCAGCCCCGCACTCTACGAGCAGTACTTC

v_gene: TRBV19
j_gene: TRBJ1-1
abundance: NA
d_gene: TRBD1
CDR3aa: CASSSRKGGLRTEAFF
CDR3nt: TGTGCCAGTAGTTCCCGTAAAGGGGGCTTGCGGACTGAAGCTTTCTTT

v_gene: TRBV24-1
j_gene: TRBJ2-7
abundance: NA
d_gene: NA
CDR3aa: CATSDRNGGEQYF
CDR3nt: TGTGCCACCAGTGACAGAAACGGGGGCGAGCAGTACTTC

v_gene: TRBV7-9
j_gene: TRBJ2-7
abundance: NA
d_gene: NA
CDR3aa: CASSLFPGESYEQYF
CDR3nt: TGTGCCAGCAGCTTATTTCCGGGAGAGTCCTACGAGCAGTACTTC

v_gene: TRBV2
j_gene: TRBJ1-3
abundance: NA
d_gene: NA
CDR3aa: CASSVGATIYF
CDR3nt: TGTGCCAGCAGTGTAGGAGCCACCATATATTTT

v_gene: TRBV6-5
j_gene: TRBJ2-7
abundance: NA
d_gene: TRBD2
CDR3aa: CASSYSTSGSREQYF
CDR3nt: TGTGCCAGCAGTTACTCGACTAGCGGGAGTCGGGAGCAGTACTTC

v_gene: TRBV30
j_gene: TRBJ1-1
abundance: NA
d_gene: TRBD1
CDR3aa: CAWSPSPDRVLEAFF
CDR3nt: TGTGCCTGGAGTCCTTCGCCGGACAGGGTACTTGAAGCTTTCTTT

v_gene: TRBV27
j_gene: TRBJ1-5
abundance: few
d_gene: NA
CDR3aa: CASSLSPVGDQPQHF
CDR3nt: TGTGCCAGCAGTTTAAGTCCCGTCGGGGATCAGCCCCAGCATTTT

v_gene: TRBV7-6
j_gene: TRBJ2-5
abundance: NA
d_gene: TRBD2
CDR3aa: CASSSPSGGALETQYF
CDR3nt: TGTGCCAGCAGCTCCCCTAGCGGGGGGGCCTTGGAGACCCAGTACTTC

v_gene: TRBV13
j_gene: TRBJ2-7
abundance: NA
d_gene: TRBD1
CDR3aa: CASSNRDRHEQYF
CDR3nt: TGTGCCAGCAGCAACCGGGACAGGCACGAGCAGTACTTC

v_gene: TRBV4-1
j_gene: TRBJ2-1
abundance: NA
d_gene: NA
CDR3aa: CASRASRGEQFF
CDR3nt: TGCGCCAGCCGCGCTTCACGGGGTGAGCAGTTCTTC

v_gene: TRBV27
j_gene: TRBJ1-1
abundance: NA
d_gene: NA
CDR3aa: CASSFSGLRTEAFF
CDR3nt: TGTGCCAGCAGTTTTAGTGGGTTAAGGACTGAAGCTTTCTTT

v_gene: TRBV11-2
j_gene: TRBJ1-3
abundance: NA
d_gene: NA
CDR3aa: CASSLDLGQTLLSGNTIYF
CDR3nt: TGTGCCAGCAGCTTAGATCTTGGACAGACTCTATTGTCTGGAAACACCATATATTTT

v_gene: TRBV28
j_gene: TRBJ2-1
abundance: once
d_gene: NA
CDR3aa: CASSLFPTRSYNEQFF
CDR3nt: TGTGCCAGCAGTTTATTCCCCACTAGATCCTACAATGAGCAGTTCTTC

v_gene: TRBV5-1
j_gene: TRBJ2-1
abundance: once
d_gene: NA
CDR3aa: CASSLDASVPYNEQFF
CDR3nt: TGCGCCAGCAGCTTGGATGCCAGCGTCCCCTACAATGAGCAGTTCTTC

v_gene: TRBV14
j_gene: TRBJ2-5
abundance: NA
d_gene: NA
CDR3aa: CASSQVNWETQYF
CDR3nt: TGTGCCAGCAGCCAAGTTAACTGGGAGACCCAGTACTTC

v_gene: TRBV4-1
j_gene: TRBJ2-2
abundance: NA
d_gene: NA
CDR3aa: CASSQEGAVGGELFF
CDR3nt: TGCGCCAGCAGCCAAGAGGGGGCGGTGGGCGGGGAGCTGTTTTTT

v_gene: TRBV19
j_gene: TRBJ1-5
abundance: NA
d_gene: TRBD1
CDR3aa: CASSIQGAFQPQHF
CDR3nt: TGTGCCAGTAGTATCCAGGGGGCATTTCAGCCCCAGCATTTT

v_gene: TRBV10-3
j_gene: TRBJ2-5
abundance: NA
d_gene: TRBD2
CDR3aa: CAISGTSGRETQYF
CDR3nt: TGTGCCATCAGTGGGACTAGCGGGAGAGAGACCCAGTACTTC

v_gene: TRBV11-3
j_gene: TRBJ1-1
abundance: NA
d_gene: TRBD1
CDR3aa: CASSRRGTEDTEAFF
CDR3nt: TGTGCCAGCAGCCGAAGAGGGACAGAAGACACTGAAGCTTTCTTT

v_gene: TRBV9
j_gene: TRBJ2-7
abundance: NA
d_gene: NA
CDR3aa: CASSLTGSGSEQYF
CDR3nt: TGTGCCAGCAGCCTAACGGGCAGCGGTTCCGAGCAGTACTTC

v_gene: TRBV2
j_gene: TRBJ2-5
abundance: NA
d_gene: TRBD2
CDR3aa: CASRRAGGKETQYF
CDR3nt: TGTGCCAGCAGGAGAGCGGGAGGGAAAGAGACCCAGTACTTC

v_gene: TRBV7-8
j_gene: TRBJ2-1
abundance: NA
d_gene: NA
CDR3aa: CASSPTPLGFKNEQFF
CDR3nt: TGTGCCAGCAGCCCAACCCCGTTGGGTTTTAAAAATGAGCAGTTCTTC

v_gene: TRBV29-1
j_gene: TRBJ2-7
abundance: NA
d_gene: NA
CDR3aa: CSTGTPPGEQYF
CDR3nt: TGCAGCACTGGGACGCCCCCAGGCGAGCAGTACTTC

v_gene: TRBV11-3
j_gene: TRBJ2-5
abundance: NA
d_gene: NA
CDR3aa: CASSLEGTLMETQYF
CDR3nt: TGTGCCAGCAGCTTAGAGGGAACCCTAATGGAGACCCAGTACTTC

v_gene: TRBV20-1
j_gene: TRBJ1-1
abundance: NA
d_gene: NA
CDR3aa: CSARADTEAFF
CDR3nt: TGCAGTGCTAGAGCGGACACTGAAGCTTTCTTT

v_gene: TRBV5-6
j_gene: TRBJ1-4
abundance: NA
d_gene: TRBD1
CDR3aa: CASSSGQGRGANEKLFF
CDR3nt: TGTGCCAGCAGCTCGGGACAGGGACGGGGAGCTAATGAAAAACTGTTTTTT

v_gene: TRBV15
j_gene: TRBJ2-5
abundance: NA
d_gene: NA
CDR3aa: CATSRSQVQETQYF
CDR3nt: TGTGCCACCAGCAGATCTCAGGTACAAGAGACCCAGTACTTC

v_gene: TRBV2
j_gene: TRBJ2-7
abundance: NA
d_gene: TRBD1
CDR3aa: CASSRTGEPYEQYF
CDR3nt: TGTGCCAGCAGTAGGACAGGGGAACCCTACGAGCAGTACTTC

v_gene: TRBV5-6
j_gene: TRBJ2-5
abundance: NA
d_gene: TRBD2
CDR3aa: CASSLPGLAGEETQYF
CDR3nt: TGTGCCAGCAGCTTGCCAGGACTAGCGGGGGAAGAGACCCAGTACTTC

v_gene: TRBV12-3/TRBV12-4
j_gene: TRBJ2-3
abundance: NA
d_gene: NA
CDR3aa: CASSHWADTQYF
CDR3nt: TGTGCCAGCAGCCACTGGGCAGATACGCAGTATTTT

v_gene: TRBV25-1
j_gene: TRBJ2-7
abundance: NA
d_gene: NA
CDR3aa: CASSDIGGARGEQYF
CDR3nt: TGTGCCAGCAGTGACATTGGGGGTGCCAGAGGGGAGCAGTACTTC

v_gene: TRBV30
j_gene: TRBJ1-5
abundance: NA
d_gene: NA
CDR3aa: CAWRDGDVGPQHF
CDR3nt: TGTGCCTGGAGGGACGGGGACGTTGGGCCCCAGCATTTT

v_gene: TRBV21-1
j_gene: TRBJ1-2
abundance: NA
d_gene: NA
CDR3aa: CASSKALLGLFSRQGSSYGYTF
CDR3nt: TGTGCCAGCAGCAAAGCGCTTTTAGGCTTGTTCTCTAGACAGGGAAGCTCCTATGGCTACACCTTC